The 10 T cell receptor beta chains below were found in one sample sequenced in a study of blood T cell repertoires in COVID-19. Libraries were prepared by immunoSEQ multiplex PCR; TCRdb keeps only in-frame clonotypes and omits some of them. The sample comprises approximately 120,000 clones, 70% to 90% of which are singletons, and about 8% rests with the top ten. The sequenced sample was peripheral blood. These receptors were taken from a man in his forties or fifties with acute or convalescent COVID-19.

The rearrangement joins TRBV6-2 or TRBV6-3 to TRBJ2-2; 8 positions agree with TRBD2. CDR1 and CDR2 from the germline V gene are MNHEY and SVGEGT. The CDR3 has 18 residues. The J segment lost 6 bases and the V segment lost 2 bases, leaving 14 bases of the junction unmatched. The CDR3 loop reads CASSYPRDPGLASGELFF. The CDR3 coding sequence is TGTGCCAGCAGTTACCCGAGAGATCCCGGACTAGCCTCCGGGGAGCTGTTTTTT.

The chain couples TRBV6-5 to TRBJ2-1, with 12 bases matching TRBD2. The junction had 2 bases not matched to a gene; V was cut back by 4 bases and J by 4 bases. CDR3 length: 15 residues. CDR1 is MNHEY and CDR2 is SVGAGI in the germline V gene. DNA of the CDR3: TGTGCCAGCAGTTTCGGGACTAGCGGGTACAATGAGCAGTTCTTC. Protein: CASSFGTSGYNEQFF.

This clone occurred once. The V and J genes are TRBV27 and TRBJ2-1; weak D call: TRBD2 (6 bases). The CDR3 spans 17 residues. In germline, CDR1 is MNHEY, CDR2 SMNVEV (reference sequence). V shed 4 bases and J shed 0 bases, with 16 bases lying between them. The CDR3 nucleotides read TGTGCCAGCAGTTCCCCTCTAGCGTATAGCTCCTACAATGAGCAGTTCTTC. It encodes CASSSPLAYSSYNEQFF.

This rearrangement joins TRBV27 to TRBJ2-1, with 10 bases fitting TRBD2. Germline V gives CDR1 MNHEY, CDR2 SMNVEV (reference sequence). V was clipped by 2 bases and J by 3 bases; unmatched bases: 4. The CDR3 has 16 residues. The CDR3 reads CASSLLAGDGYNEQFF. The DNA for the CDR3 is TGTGCCAGCAGTTTACTAGCGGGAGATGGCTACAATGAGCAGTTCTTC.

The chain joins TRBV2 to TRBJ1-2; weak D call: TRBD1 (5 bases). The CDR3 is 17 residues long. The germline V gene has CDR1 SNHLY and CDR2 FYNNEI. The germline V and J ends were trimmed by 8 bases and 4 bases, with 26 bases remaining between them. In DNA, the CDR3 is TGTGCCAGCCGCCGTACCCCGGTTGGACACGACTCCTATGGCTACACCTTC. It encodes CASRRTPVGHDSYGYTF.

J is TRBJ2-1 and V is TRBV6-5, with TRBD1 matching over 11 bases. The junction had 7 bases not matched to a gene; V was cut back by 2 bases and J by 7 bases. The CDR3 is 16 residues long. CDR1 is MNHEY, CDR2 SVGAGI, per germline. CDR3 residues: CASSYVGQGARNEQFF. DNA of the CDR3: TGTGCCAGCAGTTACGTCGGACAGGGGGCTAGGAATGAGCAGTTCTTC.

V usage is TRBV6-5 and J usage is TRBJ2-1, with D possibly TRBD1 on 6 matching bases. The V end lost 6 bases, the J end lost 7 bases, and 19 bases lay between the germline ends. Germline assignment: CDR1 MNHEY and CDR2 SVGAGI. This CDR3 region has 15 residues. CDR3 residues: CASSNGQTLVNEQFF. CDR3 bases: TGTGCCAGCAGCAACGGACAGACCCTTGTTAATGAGCAGTTCTTC.

This chain uses TRBV5-6 with TRBJ1-5; 8 bases map to TRBD1. The CDR3 is 12 residues long. Trimming cost V 4 bases and J 15 bases; bases outside gene matches: 9. The germline gives CDR1 SGHDT, CDR2 YYEEEE. The CDR3 protein is CASSAAGGRRHF. For the CDR3, the DNA is TGTGCCAGCAGCGCCGCAGGGGGCAGGCGGCATTTT.

The chain is built from TRBV14 and TRBJ2-7; D might be TRBD2 (5 bases). This CDR3 contains 15 residues. V lost 1 base and J lost 9, with 19 bases in between. From germline, CDR1 is SGHDN and CDR2 FVKESK. The CDR3 here is CASSQGGLYSGRQYF. CDR3 coding DNA: TGTGCCAGCAGCCAAGGGGGATTGTACAGCGGTCGGCAGTACTTC.

The rearrangement uses TRBV5-8 and TRBJ1-1; D ambiguous. Germline lookup yields CDR1 SGHTS and CDR2 YDEGEE. This CDR3 spans 14 amino acids. Deletions cut 4 bases from V and 3 bases from J, with 13 bases between. CDR3 coding DNA: TGTGCCAGCAGCGGCGGGTACCGGGACACTGAAGCTTTCTTT. Translated: CASSGGYRDTEAFF.